The count of the clone carrying this T cell receptor (beta chain) is one. Sequencing used immunoSEQ multiplex PCR; TCRdb keeps in-frame clones, though not all of them. The sample yields roughly 380,000 clones, approximately 91% seen once. The data were taken from a study of blood T cell repertoires in COVID-19. Sequencing input: peripheral blood. This receptor was obtained from a woman in her forties with COVID-19, enrolled during active disease.

CDR3 sequence: CASSRLADATRNEQFF. For the CDR3, the DNA is TGTGCCAGCAGCCGACTAGCGGATGCGACTAGAAATGAGCAGTTCTTC. The V call is TRBV3-1 (or the pseudogene TRBV3-2), the J call TRBJ2-1; TRBD2 matches 9 bases. J was trimmed by 7 bases and V by 4 bases; bases with no gene match: 11. This CDR3 contains 16 residues. Per germline, CDR1 LGHDT and CDR2 YNNKEL (reference sequence).